This T cell receptor (beta chain) is drawn from a study of cytomegalovirus exposure and HLA in healthy donors listed by TCRdb under 2017. In the study overall: In an earlier analysis of 587 of the donors, about 270 Gb of sequence data and 117 million unique TCR beta sequences from about 179 million T cells were reported. About 320 gigabases of sequencing data and tens of millions of unique TCR sequences were included in an early release covering over 600 HLA-typed donors. Among the roughly 390 genotyped donors, around 79% belonged to the genetic ancestry cluster associated with self-reported Caucasian donors. The study was designed to test whether signatures of past pathogen exposure could be identified by cataloging public T cell receptors. The T cell repertoires of some 700 subjects were profiled by immunosequencing and related to cytomegalovirus serostatus. Besides the first cohort of 500 to 700 subjects, a separate validation cohort made up of over 95 different subjects was used. High-throughput TCR immunosequencing, statistical association of individual TCRs with disease status, and machine learning were combined to predict cytomegalovirus infection status. To study patterns of TCR occurrence, a later analysis re-analyzed previously published TCR beta repertoires from just over 650 donors and added high-resolution HLA genotyping. Rather than using new phenotypic data, the later analysis identified candidate immune exposures from TCR beta sequences and from how often those sequences occurred across donors. In an earlier analysis of roughly 600 of the donors, high-throughput TCR beta sequencing was used to judge whether each TCR beta V gene segment behaved as functional or pseudogenic. Alongside the repertoire data, information on donor age, sex, ethnicity and CMV serostatus was compiled. In a later genetic analysis, genome-wide SNP genotypes for about 55% of the roughly 700 donors were used, and that subset was treated as a discovery cohort. All discovery cohort repertoires had been generated on a single sequencing platform. HLA typing covered class I and class II loci at four-digit resolution. Typing coverage varied by locus: roughly 620-640 donors for A, B, C, DRB1 and DQB1; some 520 for DQA1; 600 to 610 for DPA1; fewer than 480 for DPB1. About five DR-DQ haplotypes were handled as single units for association and clustering because linkage in the cohort was strong. Across roughly 420 genotyped donors of the cohort, an average of roughly 250,000 unique TCR beta nucleotide sequences per donor were sequenced, and about a sixth of those sequences were non-productive.

Library prep was done by the immunoSEQ multiplex PCR assay. For the multiplex PCR, a mixture combining 60 forward primers for TCR Vbeta segments and 13 reverse primers for TCR Jbeta segments was used. Amplification of the CDR3 region of rearranged TCR beta genes was performed with a multiplex PCR assay on genomic DNA. The Illumina HiSeq System was used to sequence the amplified TCR beta libraries as 87-base-pair reads. On the study's bioinformatics: A later analysis counted about 80 million unique TCR beta chains across the 500 to 850 repertoires, and some 11 million of these chains were shared by at least two donors. Raw reads were error-corrected and collapsed into unique sequences by a nearest-neighbor algorithm in which closely related sequences were merged to remove PCR and sequencing errors. V, D and J gene segments were assigned by aligning CDR3 sequences to IMGT reference sequences. For a sequence to be retained, a match of at least six nucleotides was required to both a V gene segment and a J gene segment. A rearrangement was called productive if the CDR3 had no stop codons and remained in frame with V and J, and every other rearrangement was called non-productive. Following IMGT convention, CDR3 was defined as the stretch from the second conserved V-encoded cysteine up to the conserved J-encoded phenylalanine. The earlier analysis of approximately 590 of the donors excluded any sequence lacking an unambiguous match to a single V gene segment. In an earlier analysis of some 590 of the donors, a V segment was called functional when productive rearrangements were above 56.7%, and segregating when the standard deviation between donors exceeded 5%. A statistical classification framework was built to diagnose cytomegalovirus status from the catalog of TCR beta chain sequences. A later analysis assigned V and J genes by comparing TCR nucleotide sequences with IMGT/GENE-DB human TR gene sequences. In a later analysis, CDR3 sequences and most-parsimonious VDJ recombination scenarios were assigned using the TCRdist pipeline. In a later analysis, each TCR beta chain was defined by its CDR3 amino acid sequence together with its V-gene family, and reads lacking a unique V-gene family were excluded. As a way to deal with suspected cross-contamination and a sequencing artifact, a later analysis dropped hundreds of nucleotide sequences that were highly shared and had low generation probability. For each public chain, a later analysis derived a clonal expansion index from normalized ranks of inferred template counts within each repertoire. In a later analysis, generation probabilities were computed with a VDJ recombination model fitted to out-of-frame rearrangements, and the resulting probabilities were checked against IGoR. In a later analysis, hypergeometric tests were used to score TCR-TCR, TCR-HLA and TCR-CMV co-occurrence, with a repertoire-size bias correction applied to TCR pairs. To estimate false discovery rates, a later analysis permuted the HLA or CMV assignments 20 times. In a later analysis, co-occurring TCRs were grouped using DBSCAN, with TCRdist sequence similarity added in when clustering inside HLA-allele-positive subsets. Repertoires with fewer than 30,000 or more than 120,000 public chains, plus five repertoires with anomalous nucleotide sharing, were excluded from co-occurrence clustering. Sourced from immuneACCESS, this table was stored by TCRdb with only in-frame sequences that have V and J called. A share of the clones is absent; for the studies checked, an unresolved V gene accounts for under half, and the remainder has no known explanation. That table is the source of V, J and clone size, and D and trimming were worked out from the DNA. For this sample the table gives about 240,000 clones, of which around 81% were detected only once. The ten largest clonotypes hold 7% to 9% of the sample.

As encoded in the germline V gene, CDR1 is MNHNS while CDR2 is SASEGT. The CDR3 has 15 amino acids, counting the end cysteine and phenylalanine. The sequence is cut down to CDR3 DNA, 45 bases in frame from base 1. The junction shows trimming of 6 bases on V and 5 bases on J, plus 20 bases between the germline ends. On this clone: The target of this receptor is not known. Base qualities are not recorded, but no much larger clone differs from it by a single base.

The cohort was made up of hundreds of healthy bone marrow donors. Cohort members were all nominally healthy when sampled, although unrecorded immune exposures were likely present. The donor was CMV seropositive and was included in the group of 270 or so seropositive cohort members. A peripheral blood sample was provided by each donor, and peripheral blood mononuclear cells were used for TCR beta sequencing. The Qiagen DNeasy Blood Extraction Kit was used to extract genomic DNA from the blood cell samples. The paper's findings and limits, for the study overall: A later analysis found that TCR association rates varied across HLA loci, with DRB1 alleles showing the most associated TCRs and HLA-C alleles the fewest. Because counts were too low, seventeen rarely observed V segments, including chromosome 9 orphons, were left out of the earlier analysis of a few hundred of the donors. Because the 87-base-pair reads could not distinguish some IMGT-functional V segments, including TRBV6-2 and TRBV6-3, those segments were excluded. When HLA alleles, especially DR and DQ, strongly co-occurred, attributing TCR associations to individual alleles was difficult. According to a later analysis, parvovirus B19, influenza, CMV and Epstein-Barr virus appeared linked to several top co-occurrence clusters. Across donors, most TCR sequences were observed very rarely, whereas some public TCRs were present in many individuals. Sequencing depth was assumed to be roughly uniform across donors in the presence/absence analyses, though that assumption may not hold. A later genetic analysis reported fewer N-insertions in productive TCRs among donors in an Asian-associated ancestry cluster than the approximately 670-donor mean. For the cohort, immune exposure information was limited to CMV serostatus. A further reported finding was that TCR beta sequences accurately predicted the HLA-A and HLA-B alleles for most subjects in the first cohort. The sequencing pipeline was judged likely to have produced a cluster of highly shared sequence variants as a technical artifact. In a later analysis, HLA-associated TCR beta chains were found to be more clonally expanded and to have lower generation probabilities than equally common non-associated chains. Specific HLA alleles were associated with 15,000 to 20,000 TCR beta sequences at a false discovery rate of 0.05 in a later analysis. Three of the identified cytomegalovirus-associated TCR beta chains were confirmed in vitro to be specific for cytomegalovirus antigens. Most CMV-associated TCR beta chains appeared to be HLA-restricted in a later analysis, and the HLA associations seemed to be driven largely by CMV exposure. Because some donors lacked HLA typing at each locus, the association tests relied only on the typed subset. In an earlier analysis of roughly 500 of the donors, most TCR beta V segments appeared in productive rearrangements about 90% or about 30% of the time, broadly matching IMGT annotations. V-gene and J-gene trimming of TCR beta chains was associated with a missense DCLRE1C variant in a later genetic analysis, and the association was replicated in an independent cohort. Correlated functional status among segregating V segments might reflect linkage disequilibrium, but an unknown experimental factor could not be ruled out. In this cohort, only TCR beta chains were sequenced, and detectable features were limited by the absence of alpha or paired-chain data. It was suggested by the authors that the approach could potentially be generalized to other disease states and immunological phenotypes. The classifier was reported to diagnose cytomegalovirus status with high specificity and sensitivity in both the original cohort and the validation cohort. A total of around 150 TCR beta chains were listed by the study as associated with cytomegalovirus.

The sample was PBMCs. This chain is built from TRBV6-1 and TRBJ2-7, with a weak D call of TRBD2 (6 bases match). The receptor was derived from a woman between 55 and 75 years old in good health and CMV-seropositive. The CDR3 region: CASRGLLHPLNEQYF. In nucleotides, the sequence is TGTGCCAGCAGGGGACTGTTGCACCCTTTGAACGAGCAGTACTTC.